This record covers a single T cell receptor (beta chain). The repertoire was sequenced with immunoSEQ multiplex PCR; TCRdb's copy has only in-frame clones and lacks some. Of some 150,000 clones listed, roughly nine tenths are singletons. This specimen belongs to a study of blood T cell repertoires in COVID-19. In germline, CDR1 is SNHLY, CDR2 FYNNEI. CDR3 length equals 14 residues. V was trimmed by 5 bases and J by 8 bases, leaving 16 bases between them. The TCR was taken from a woman in her sixties with COVID-19, enrolled during active disease. The sample comprised peripheral blood. The gene calls are TRBV2 and TRBJ1-5; D not resolved. The chain's CDR3 is CASSPVGPNEPQHF. CDR3 bases: TGTGCCAGCAGTCCCGTGGGCCCTAACGAGCCCCAGCATTTT.